Presented here are 5 T cell receptor beta chains from one specimen sequenced in a study of technical replicates of blood from a handful of donors. Only in-frame clones appear in the TCRdb table, and some are missing; sequencing was by immunoSEQ multiplex PCR. Here the sample spans almost 90,000 clones, around 95% being singletons. The sequencing sample was made of T cells isolated from PBMCs. All receptors come from a human donor in good health.

The V and J genes are TRBV6-5 and TRBJ1-1; weak D call: TRBD1 (5 bases). Per germline, CDR1 MNHEY and CDR2 SVGAGI. CDR3 length equals 13 residues. V lost 7 bases to trimming and J lost 1 base, with 10 bases between them. CDR3 sequence reads: CASTIDRNTEAFF. Here the CDR3 DNA reads TGTGCCAGCACCATAGACAGGAACACTGAAGCTTTCTTT.

This rearrangement joins TRBV5-1 to TRBJ2-4; D is ambiguous. CDR3 length: 14 residues. V lost 0 bases and J lost 3, with 7 bases in between. Germline assignment: CDR1 SGHRS and CDR2 YFSETQ. This chain's CDR3 is CASSLATGKNIQYF. CDR3 DNA: TGCGCCAGCAGCTTGGCCACGGGCAAAAACATTCAGTACTTC. Full variable domain (missing parts from reference TRBV5-1 and TRBJ2-4): KAGVTQTPRYLIKTRGQQVTLSCSPISGHRSVSWYQQTPGQGLQFLFEYFSETQRNKGNFPGRFSGRQFSNSRSEMNVSTLELGDSALYLCASSLATGKNIQYFGAGTRLSVL.

The chain has TRBV7-9 and TRBJ1-2; no clear D. This CDR3 has 14 amino acids. Germline CDR1 is SEHNR and CDR2 is FQNEAQ (reference sequence). Trimming took 0 bases from V and 2 from J, leaving 7 bases between them. DNA of the CDR3: TGTGCCAGCAGCTTAGCGGGGAGCAACTATGGCTACACCTTC. Protein: CASSLAGSNYGYTF.

The chain has TRBV4-1 and TRBJ1-3; D is perhaps TRBD1 (6 bases). Trimming took 3 bases from V and 1 from J, leaving 10 bases between them. CDR1 is MGHRA and CDR2 is YSYEKL in the germline V gene. This CDR3 has 15 amino acids. The CDR3 DNA reads TGCGCCAGCAGCCATAACAGGGATTCTGGAAACACCATATATTTT. Translating it yields CASSHNRDSGNTIYF.

The genes are TRBV14 and TRBJ1-1; 7 bases are shared with TRBD1. Germline CDR1 is SGHDN and CDR2 is FVKESK. The CDR3 runs 14 residues. The V segment lost 3 bases and the J segment 4 bases; nucleotides outside the gene matches: 5. This CDR3 is CASSHNDRATEAFF. CDR3 coding DNA: TGTGCCAGCAGCCACAACGACAGGGCCACTGAAGCTTTCTTT.